The 6 T cell receptor beta chains below all came from one sample that was sequenced in a study of blood T cell repertoires in COVID-19. Data came from immunoSEQ multiplex PCR; TCRdb stores just in-frame clones and leaves some out. This table has about 15,000 clones, about 80% appearing once. The sequencing sample was made of peripheral blood. The receptors were gathered from a man in his 70s with active or convalescent COVID-19.

The rearrangement uses TRBV28 and TRBJ1-5; weak D call: TRBD1 (5 bases). This CDR3 spans 14 amino acids. Germline V gives CDR1 MDHEN, CDR2 SYDVKM. Trimming left V 7 bases short and J 2 bases short, with 12 bases between. DNA for the CDR3: TGTGCCAGCAATACAGGAAGTGGCAATCAGCCCCAGCATTTT. Residues: CASNTGSGNQPQHF.

The gene calls are TRBV21-1 and TRBJ2-3; the table's D call, TRBD2, was not checked against the DNA. TRBV21-1 is termed a pseudogene. This CDR3 comprises 17 residues. The CDR3 here is CASSTPLTSRGTDTQYF. DNA of the CDR3: TGTGCCAGCAGCACTCCCCTGACTAGTAGGGGCACAGATACGCAGTATTTT.

The genes are TRBV7-2 and TRBJ1-2; TRBD1 aligns across 7 bases. The V gene's germline CDR1 is SGHTA and CDR2 FQGNSA. V shed 1 base, J shed 5 bases, and the junction held 4 bases outside the gene matches. This CDR3 spans 14 amino acids. CDR3 amino acids: CASSLVGQKYGYTF. The CDR3 DNA reads as TGTGCCAGCAGCTTAGTGGGACAGAAGTATGGCTACACCTTC.

The genes are TRBV28 and TRBJ2-7; TRBD2 agrees at 9 bases. After removal of 3 bases from V and 6 bases from J, the junction contained 6 bases not matched to a gene. This CDR3 is built from 14 residues. Germline CDR1 MDHEN, CDR2 SYDVKM. The CDR3 spells CASSLAGGPFEQYF. CDR3 DNA: TGTGCCAGCAGTTTGGCGGGAGGGCCCTTCGAGCAGTACTTC.

CDR3 protein: CASSQGQGYAGELFF. In nucleotides, the CDR3 is TGTGCCAGCAGCCAGGGGCAGGGGTACGCCGGGGAGCTGTTTTTT. This chain joins TRBV14 and TRBJ2-2, with D perhaps TRBD1 (6 bases). The V gene's germline CDR1 is SGHDN and CDR2 FVKESK. Trimming removed 3 bases at V and 6 bases at J, with 14 bases between. The CDR3 covers 15 residues.

Written as DNA, the CDR3 is TGTGCCAGCAGTGCGCAGGGGGCGGGCTATGGCTACACCTTC. Protein: CASSAQGAGYGYTF. The V call is TRBV2, the J call TRBJ1-2; TRBD1 matches at 8 bases. V trimming: 4 bases; J trimming: 4 bases; junction bases outside the gene matches: 5. The CDR3 loop spans 14 amino acids. The germline CDR1 and CDR2 sequences are SNHLY and FYNNEI.